This is a list of T cell receptor beta chains from one sample in a study of CD8 T cells in ankylosing spondylitis. TCRdb itself ran the 5' RACE reads through MiXCR, one entry per CDR3 protein. The sample records approximately 550,000 distinct CDR3 sequences, over 9.5% being singletons. The specimen sequenced was blood, either unsorted or a sorted T cell fraction (not recorded which). The receptors here all came from a male donor with ankylosing spondylitis. Each CDR3 is given with its conserved first and last residue. The order of the fields is J gene, V gene, CDR3 protein.

j_gene: TRBJ2-5
v_gene: TRBV7-2
CDR3aa: CASSLIRGKQETQYF

j_gene: TRBJ2-3
v_gene: TRBV6-1
CDR3aa: CASRKREGTQYF

j_gene: TRBJ1-1
v_gene: TRBV29-1
CDR3aa: CSVARMNTEAFF

j_gene: TRBJ2-7
v_gene: TRBV6-1
CDR3aa: CASRTLGNEQYF

j_gene: TRBJ2-5
v_gene: TRBV5-4
CDR3aa: CASSPARGRGVIETQYF

j_gene: TRBJ1-5
v_gene: TRBV20-1
CDR3aa: CSAGAGNQPQHF

j_gene: TRBJ2-1
v_gene: TRBV11-2
CDR3aa: CASSFTSGTYNEQFF

j_gene: TRBJ2-7
v_gene: TRBV27
CDR3aa: CASSLYRGDEQYF

j_gene: TRBJ1-5
v_gene: TRBV6-1
CDR3aa: CASSDGLHQPQHF

j_gene: TRBJ2-3
v_gene: TRBV5-4
CDR3aa: CASSLAVRPDTQYF

j_gene: TRBJ1-4
v_gene: TRBV5-1
CDR3aa: CASSLRGGRDEKLFF

j_gene: TRBJ1-1
v_gene: TRBV18
CDR3aa: CASSSDGNTEAFF

j_gene: TRBJ2-6
v_gene: TRBV7-9
CDR3aa: CASSLWGASSGANVLTF

j_gene: TRBJ1-5
v_gene: TRBV27
CDR3aa: CASSSYTTGSQPQHF

j_gene: TRBJ1-5
v_gene: TRBV11-2
CDR3aa: CASSFISSDRSNQPQHF

j_gene: TRBJ1-6
v_gene: TRBV7-9
CDR3aa: CASSLEVSPLHF

j_gene: TRBJ2-1
v_gene: TRBV6-2/TRBV6-3
CDR3aa: CASSYPGGRDYNEQFF

j_gene: TRBJ1-1
v_gene: TRBV20-1
CDR3aa: CSARERVTEAFF

j_gene: TRBJ2-2
v_gene: TRBV25-1
CDR3aa: CASSEVFSGELFF

j_gene: TRBJ2-1
v_gene: TRBV6-2/TRBV6-3
CDR3aa: CASSYSNAGTSPYNEQFF

j_gene: TRBJ2-1
v_gene: TRBV29-1
CDR3aa: CSARGSIEQFF

j_gene: TRBJ2-1
v_gene: TRBV20-1
CDR3aa: CSAHPFGTSYNEQFF

j_gene: TRBJ2-1
v_gene: TRBV5-1
CDR3aa: CASSLPGPVNEQFF

j_gene: TRBJ2-7
v_gene: TRBV29-1
CDR3aa: CSVTRFLGSDEQYF

j_gene: TRBJ2-1
v_gene: TRBV4-1
CDR3aa: CASSQEGAPSSYNEQFF

j_gene: TRBJ2-3
v_gene: TRBV30
CDR3aa: CAWSAGGGGTDTQYF

j_gene: TRBJ2-7
v_gene: TRBV20-1
CDR3aa: CSARDLGTTSYEQYF

j_gene: TRBJ1-1
v_gene: TRBV7-2
CDR3aa: CASTWGGRYTEAFF

j_gene: TRBJ2-5
v_gene: TRBV29-1
CDR3aa: CSVAPEETQYF

j_gene: TRBJ1-5
v_gene: TRBV10-3
CDR3aa: CAISVDRGGGPQHF

j_gene: TRBJ1-5
v_gene: TRBV9
CDR3aa: CASSVGGGVNQPQHF

j_gene: TRBJ1-2
v_gene: TRBV12-3/TRBV12-4
CDR3aa: CASGATRAPSDGYTF